This is a list of T cell receptor beta chains from one sample in a study of identical twins. TCRdb re-called the 5' RACE reads through MiXCR, storing one row per CDR3 protein. The sample holds approximately 680,000 distinct CDR3 sequences, around 7.5% seen once. The same specimen was also included in a second study, on yellow fever vaccine responses in identical twins.

Sequenced material: PBMCs. Receptors originate from a woman between 18 and 29 years old in good health. CDR3s include the opening cysteine and the closing phenylalanine or tryptophan.

cdr3_length | v_call | cdr3_aa
13 | TRBV2 | CASSEQGPDTQYF
16 | TRBV12-3/TRBV12-4 | CASVPLQGRDTGELFF
13 | TRBV20-1 | CSANPGQNYGYTF
11 | TRBV20-1 | CSARYRNEQFF
13 | TRBV20-1 | CSAGGLAFHEQFF
13 | TRBV7-7 | CASSLSGDHEQFF
16 | TRBV7-9 | CASTSPDRGGFNEQFF
18 | TRBV27 | CASSLFRLAQRGSYEQYF
17 | TRBV4-1 | CASSQDPSGRAANEQFF
15 | TRBV12-3/TRBV12-4 | CASSLVGPPPSEQFF
13 | TRBV5-1 | CASSLGVKETQYF
15 | TRBV11-2 | CASSLWASGTDTQYF
16 | TRBV4-2 | CASSQDRGGGRGEQFF
15 | TRBV10-3 | CAISESGNSNQPQHF
15 | TRBV10-2 | CASTDDRALNTEAFF
16 | TRBV7-6 | CASSLRLAQSTDTQYF
17 | TRBV7-8 | CASSLMEFSGNTGELFF
13 | TRBV6-6 | CASSSTGTGEAFF
13 | TRBV15 | CATSSDRNTEAFF
17 | TRBV3-1 | CASSQVLASGGINEQFF
15 | TRBV10-2 | CASSVGLAGVGEQFF
13 | TRBV6-1 | CASRTWGNTEAFF
15 | TRBV20-1 | CSARDSGGGHQPQHF
13 | TRBV10-3 | CAISGTSGNEQYF
19 | TRBV6-5 | CASSYWIRLAGAYQETQYF
14 | TRBV10-3 | CAIKRELGVDTQYF
15 | TRBV20-1 | CSATGLPGAYNEQFF
14 | TRBV28 | CASSLQASGYEQYF
13 | TRBV20-1 | CSAKAGARNEQFF
15 | TRBV3-1 | CASSQGLAGYNEQFF
15 | TRBV10-3 | CATNRGTSGEETQYF
15 | TRBV13 | CASSTPTSGGAVQFF
17 | TRBV6-5 | CASSYSVAAGTYNEQFF
17 | TRBV7-9 | CASSGASDREDTDTQYF
11 | TRBV5-1 | CASSEEDTQYF
12 | TRBV12-3/TRBV12-4 | CASSSWAGEAFF
16 | TRBV4-1 | CASSHWTSGDYNEQFF
14 | TRBV27 | CATRRVGGKVEQFF
14 | TRBV12-3/TRBV12-4 | CASRQGSSGNTIYF
15 | TRBV12-3/TRBV12-4 | CASSFSSGSVNEQFF
12 | TRBV7-9 | CASSFGDRGYTF
15 | TRBV5-1 | CASSFGSGGAYEQYF
14 | TRBV5-1 | CASSLTSADYGYTF
13 | TRBV5-1 | CASKETMNTEAFF
17 | TRBV24-1 | CATSGSLAGGWTDTQYF
14 | TRBV29-1 | CSFTKGGIGNTIYF
12 | TRBV7-6 | CASSSGIGELFF
14 | TRBV20-1 | CSAGSGSFGNEQFF
19 | TRBV3-1 | CASSQERSGSGWAFRELFF
17 | TRBV25-1 | CASSEKRTSGNTDTQYF
20 | TRBV7-3 | CASSLLRRGPTGGGTDTQYF
17 | TRBV11-2 | CASSLDLSREGRYEQYF
18 | TRBV9 | CASSVGGHLNRDTDTQYF
14 | TRBV4-1 | CASSQQRRGTEAFF
15 | TRBV20-1 | CSADVGGLDWETQYF
14 | TRBV2 | CASRGRVNTGELFF
13 | TRBV4-1 | CASSHPQGNGYTF
18 | TRBV5-1 | CASSVGLAGVRGQETQYF
15 | TRBV11-2 | CASSLRGLGNSPLHF
16 | TRBV20-1 | CSAFAGGAKRRETQYF